This TCR beta chain came from a study of regulatory T cells in long-lasting Graves disease. Background on the study: Under 3 months of antithyroid drugs had been taken by newly diagnosed Graves' patients.

Time point specified: newly diagnosed GD, antithyroid drugs for less than 3 months. The TCR library was made from RNA that had been extracted from PBMCs in TRIzol. Libraries of TCR beta came from iRepertoire HTBI primers plus Arm-PCR of CDR3 regions. TCRdb used MiXCR to reprocess the multiplex PCR reads, holding one entry per CDR3 protein. Here the sample spans more than 450,000 distinct CDR3 sequences, around 12% being singletons. The CDR3 covers 13 residues. CDR1 and CDR2 from the germline V gene are SEHNR and FQNEAQ (reference sequence). V lost 4 bases, J lost 6 bases, and 11 bases lay in between. This clonotype came up many times. Its antigen is unidentified. Points from the study as a whole: TCR diversity in persistent Graves' patients was below that of newly diagnosed ones.

These sequences were also reported in another study, on T cells in Graves' hyperthyroidism and ophthalmopathy. That study adds: In patients aged 18 to 65, hyperthyroidism was newly diagnosed, with duration under 2 months.

The rearrangement links TRBV7-9 to TRBJ2-3; possibly TRBD1 for D (5 bases). This specimen consisted of peripheral blood mononuclear cells (PBMCs), obtained at new diagnosis, from a patient treated with antithyroid drugs. This receptor was obtained from a woman in her 30s with Graves disease. CDR3 DNA: TGTGCCAGCAGCTATTCAGGGCGGGATACGCAGTATTTT. Translated, it gives CASSYSGRDTQYF.